This T cell receptor (beta chain) originates from a study of T cells in women clearing cervical HPV infection. For the study at large: Cases' blood sampling followed lesion detection by median approximately 150 days (90 to 200).

This table comes from immunoSEQ multiplex PCR, and its TCRdb copy is limited to in-frame clones, with some not included. There are around 18,000 clones in the sample, with under 12% held by the top ten. J gave up 4 bases and V 3 bases, and 7 bases lay outside the gene matches. Germline V gene lookup returns CDR1 SGHTA and CDR2 FQGNSA. This CDR3 contains 15 residues. Comment on this clone: The read is 3 residues too short to cover the CDR3 end, so that end is filled in from the germline J gene.

This chain uses TRBV7-2 with TRBJ2-7; 9 bases are a match to TRBD1. The receptor was isolated from a woman aged 18 to 75 with a cervical HPV16 infection that either progressed to CIN3+ or cleared (not recorded which). Sequencing input: blood buffy coat. The chain's CDR3 is CASSLQKDRGYEQYF. The part of the CDR3 DNA that was read is TGTGCCAGCAGCTTGCAGAAAGACAGGGGGTACGAG.